The 21 T cell receptor beta chains in this list originate from one sample, sequenced in a study of T-cell reconstitution after alpha-beta-depleted transplantation in children. Molecular barcoding with unique molecular identifiers was used for the TCRbeta library. TCRdb reanalysed the PCR reads using MiXCR and keeps one entry per CDR3 protein. The table lists around 700,000 distinct CDR3 sequences, roughly 14% of them singletons, with around 0.76% in the top ten. The source was PBMCs, collected before TCRalphabeta/CD19-depleted stem cell transplant. The source of these receptors is a girl under 10 years old with congenital amegakaryocytic thrombocytopenia, due to receive a stem cell transplant.

This clonotype showed up many times. The chain links TRBV30 to TRBJ1-1; D uncertain. V lost 0 bases, J lost 4 bases, and 12 bases lay in between. CDR3 length: 14 amino acids. Per the germline V gene, CDR1 is GTSNPN and CDR2 is SVGIG (reference sequence). The CDR3 coding sequence is TGTGCCTGGAGTGTACTAAGTAGTGGCACTGAAGCTTTCTTT. Amino acids: CAWSVLSSGTEAFF.

For this clonotype: Relative to the germline gene, one junction end is altered; a read error may explain this. This rearrangement joins TRBV5-1 to TRBJ2-5; 8 bases are a match to TRBD1. This CDR3 region has 15 residues. From germline, CDR1 is SGHRS and CDR2 YFSETQ. The CDR3 region has the DNA TGCGCCAGCAGCAAACCGGACAGGGCCCAAGAGACCCTGTACTTC. It yields the protein CASSKPDRAQETLYF.

This clonotype was detected ten times or more. An end of the junction differs from the germline gene, which may be a read error. The chain links TRBV10-2 to TRBJ2-5; TRBD1 or TRBD2 may be the D gene (5 bases each). CDR1 and CDR2 from the germline V gene are WSHSY and SAAADI. This CDR3 has 11 residues. The CDR3 region has the DNA TGCGCCAGCAGTAGCTCGGGACCCCAGTTATTC. Translated: CASSSSGPQLF.

Only a few counts were recorded for this clonotype. The chain combines TRBV7-9 with TRBJ1-4; weak D call: TRBD1 (5 bases). The CDR3 runs 14 residues. V was clipped by 3 bases and J by 7 bases, with 12 bases between them. Germline-derived CDR1 and CDR2 are SEHNR and FQNEAQ (reference sequence). The CDR3 sequence is CASSFPGRLEKLFF. The CDR3 DNA reads TGTGCCAGCAGCTTTCCGGGACGTCTTGAAAAACTGTTTTTT.

The table lists this clonotype with many counts. The chain links TRBV7-9 to TRBJ1-1; 10 bases fit TRBD1. The trim removed 5 bases at V and 5 bases at J, leaving 8 bases unmatched. CDR3 size: 15 residues. Per germline, CDR1 SEHNR and CDR2 FQNEAQ (reference sequence). Written as DNA, the CDR3 is TGTGCCAGCAGCCTAAGGACAGGGGGTTTTACTGAAGCTTTCTTT. This gives the protein CASSLRTGGFTEAFF. The full variable domain, with the rest looked up from reference TRBV7-9 and TRBJ1-1, is DTGVSQNPRHKITKRGQNVTFRCDPISEHNRLYWYRQTLGQGPEFLTYFQNEAQLEKSRLLSDRFSAERPKGSFSTLEIQRTEQGDSAMYLCASSLRTGGFTEAFFGQGTRLTVV.

This clonotype was found a few times. This sequence joins TRBV12-3 or TRBV12-4 and TRBJ2-2; D is uncertain. The CDR3 runs to 15 residues. V lost 0 bases and J lost 7, with 12 bases in between. CDR3 coding DNA: TGTGCCAGCAGTTTAGCCGCGAGTGGGATCGGGGAGCTGTTTTTT. Residues: CASSLAASGIGELFF.

This clonotype was counted many times. V is TRBV12-3 or TRBV12-4 and J is TRBJ2-3; D uncertain. The CDR3 loop spans 12 amino acids. Trimming cost V 10 bases and J 5 bases, with 13 bases left between them. CDR3 in DNA: TGTGCCACGATTGGAAGTGGAGATACGCAGTATTTT. Protein: CATIGSGDTQYF.

This clonotype came up a few times. This sequence joins TRBV4-1 and TRBJ2-7, with TRBD2 matching over 8 bases. Germline V gene sequence: CDR1 MGHRA, CDR2 YSYEKL. This CDR3 region has 15 residues. The trim removed 0 bases at V and 4 bases at J, leaving 5 bases unmatched. In nucleotides, the CDR3 is TGCGCCAGCAGCCAAGATTCCGCTAGCGGGTACGAGCAGTACTTC. It codes for CASSQDSASGYEQYF.

The chain uses TRBV12-3 or TRBV12-4 and TRBJ2-1, with D perhaps matching TRBD2 (5 bases). This CDR3 has 20 amino acids. V gave up 2 bases and J gave up 0 bases, with 23 bases separating them. The DNA of the CDR3 is TGTGCCAGCAGTTTATTGGGTTCTTTGGGCGGGCCGAGCTCCTACAATGAGCAGTTCTTC. This sequence encodes CASSLLGSLGGPSSYNEQFF.

The chain carries TRBV10-3 and TRBJ2-7, with D perhaps matching TRBD2 (6 bases). The germline CDR1 and CDR2 sequences are ENHRY and SYGVKD. The CDR3 is 12 amino acids. Deletions cut 6 bases from V and 0 bases from J, with 6 bases between. The CDR3 DNA sequence: TGTGCCATCAGGACTAGCTCCTACGAGCAGTACTTC. It is translated as CAIRTSSYEQYF.

This clonotype showed up many times. This chain links TRBV5-6 with TRBJ2-7; tentatively, D is TRBD1 (5 bases). This CDR3 has 15 amino acids. The V gene lost 2 bases and the J gene lost 4 bases, with 16 bases spanning the gap. Germline CDR1 and CDR2: SGHDT and YYEEEE. CDR3 nucleotides: TGTGCCAGCAGCTTCTTCTCAGGGTTCAATTACGAGCAGTACTTC. Amino acids: CASSFFSGFNYEQYF. The full variable domain, with the rest looked up from reference TRBV5-6 and TRBJ2-7, is DAGVTQSPTHLIKTRGQQVTLRCSPKSGHDTVSWYQQALGQGPQFIFQYYEEEERQRGNFPDRFSGHQFPNYSSELNVNALLLGDSALYLCASSFFSGFNYEQYFGPGTRLTVT.

Note on this clonotype: A much larger clone differs by one base, so this may be a read error. V is TRBV20-1 and J is TRBJ2-7; D tentatively fits TRBD1 or TRBD2 (5 bases each). V was cut by 5 bases and J by 6 bases, with 17 bases left in between. CDR1 and CDR2 (germline): DFQATT, SNEGSKA (reference sequence). The CDR3 is 13 amino acids. The CDR3 reads CSALGTVYGEQYF. The CDR3 DNA is TGCAGTGCTCTGGGGACGGTTTACGGCGAGCAGTACTTC.

This clonotype was counted between two and nine times. This chain uses TRBV29-1 with TRBJ2-7; 11 nucleotides agree with TRBD2. Germline V gene data show CDR1 as SQVTM and CDR2 as ANQGSEA. The CDR3 contains 15 residues. V was clipped by 6 bases and J by 0 bases; unmatched bases: 7. The CDR3 is CSVLGLAESSYEQYF. CDR3 sequence (DNA): TGCAGCGTCCTGGGACTAGCGGAAAGCTCCTACGAGCAGTACTTC.

This clonotype appeared many times. The chain uses TRBV20-1 and TRBJ1-4, with D unclear. The CDR3 consists of 13 residues. Germline V lookup: CDR1 DFQATT, CDR2 SNEGSKA (reference sequence). Trimming stripped 7 bases from V and 5 bases from J, with 14 bases between. The CDR3 is CSVARTSNEKLFF. The CDR3 bases are TGCAGTGTAGCCCGGACGAGCAATGAAAAACTGTTTTTT.

There are a few counts of this clonotype. The V call is TRBV5-1, the J call TRBJ1-1; maybe TRBD1 (6 bases). Germline CDR1 and CDR2: SGHRS and YFSETQ. This CDR3 is 13 amino acids long. Trimming stripped 2 bases from V and 5 bases from J, with 10 bases between. The CDR3 DNA reads as TGCGCCAGCAGCTTCCGCCAGGGGACTGAAGCTTTCTTT. Encoded protein: CASSFRQGTEAFF.

This clonotype was counted ten times or more. The J gene is TRBJ2-7, the V gene TRBV5-1; 12 nucleotides align to TRBD1. The germline V gene encodes CDR1 SGHRS and CDR2 YFSETQ. The trim removed 5 bases at V and 0 bases at J, leaving 12 bases unmatched. The length of the CDR3 is 18 residues. CDR3: CASSYPPPGQGASYEQYF. CDR3 sequence (DNA): TGCGCCAGCAGTTATCCTCCTCCGGGACAGGGGGCCTCCTACGAGCAGTACTTC. Looking up the rest from reference TRBV5-1 and TRBJ2-7 gives the full variable domain: KAGVTQTPRYLIKTRGQQVTLSCSPISGHRSVSWYQQTPGQGLQFLFEYFSETQRNKGNFPGRFSGRQFSNSRSEMNVSTLELGDSALYLCASSYPPPGQGASYEQYFGPGTRLTVT.

About this clonotype: This clone may be a read error of a much larger clone one base away. This chain uses TRBV5-1 with TRBJ2-5; D might be TRBD1 (5 bases). The CDR3 has 14 amino acids. Germline CDR1 is SGHRS and CDR2 is YFSETQ. The CDR3 is CASGFQGVDETQYF. The CDR3 DNA sequence: TGCGCCAGCGGCTTCCAGGGTGTTGATGAGACCCAGTACTTC.

This clonotype was picked up one time. Since a much larger clone is just one base distant, this may be a read error. The rearrangement links TRBV29-1 to TRBJ2-7, with 7 nucleotides matching TRBD1. This CDR3 is 14 amino acids long. Germline V gene data show CDR1 as SQVTM and CDR2 as ANQGSEA. CDR3 bases: TGCAGCGTTGGAGGGACAGTATTGCGCTACGGGCAGTACTTC. It is translated as CSVGGTVLRYGQYF.

This clonotype has a count of ten or more. J is TRBJ2-7 and V is TRBV12-3 or TRBV12-4; 13 positions agree with TRBD2. The junction had 2 bases not matched to a gene; V was cut back by 6 bases and J by 3 bases. The CDR3 contains 14 residues. CDR3 nucleotides: TGTGCCAGCAGACGGACTAGCGGGAGCTACGAGCAGTACTTC. Translated: CASRRTSGSYEQYF.

This chain connects TRBV10-3 to TRBJ1-6, with D maybe TRBD1 (5 bases). The germline V gene has CDR1 ENHRY and CDR2 SYGVKD. This CDR3 has 13 residues. V dropped 6 bases and J dropped 8 bases, with 11 bases sitting between them. Here the CDR3 DNA reads TGTGCCATCAGAGGGACTCTAGATTCACCCCTCCACTTT. The encoded protein is CAIRGTLDSPLHF.

V is TRBV27 and J is TRBJ2-1, with TRBD2 as a possible D gene (5 bases). This CDR3 comprises 16 residues. Germline-derived CDR1 and CDR2 are MNHEY and SMNVEV (reference sequence). Trimming removed 1 base at V and 4 bases at J, with 14 bases between. Written as DNA, the CDR3 is TGTGCCAGCAGTTTATTCAGCCCCCGGGGTTACAATGAGCAGTTCTTC. Protein sequence: CASSLFSPRGYNEQFF.